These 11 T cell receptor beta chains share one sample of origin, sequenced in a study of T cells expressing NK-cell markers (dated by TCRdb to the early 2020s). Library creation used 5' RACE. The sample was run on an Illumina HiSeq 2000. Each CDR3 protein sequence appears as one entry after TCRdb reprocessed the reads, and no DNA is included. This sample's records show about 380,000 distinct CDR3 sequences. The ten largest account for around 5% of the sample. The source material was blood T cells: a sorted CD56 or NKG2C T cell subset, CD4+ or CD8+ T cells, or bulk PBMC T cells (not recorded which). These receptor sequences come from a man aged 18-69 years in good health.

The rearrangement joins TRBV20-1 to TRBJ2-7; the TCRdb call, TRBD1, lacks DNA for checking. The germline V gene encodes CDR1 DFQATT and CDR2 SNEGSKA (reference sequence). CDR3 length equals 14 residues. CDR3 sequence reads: CSAIQGTSSYEQYF.

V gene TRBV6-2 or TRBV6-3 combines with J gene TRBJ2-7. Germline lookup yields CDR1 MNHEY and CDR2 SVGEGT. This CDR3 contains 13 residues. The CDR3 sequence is CASSYVGSYEQYF.

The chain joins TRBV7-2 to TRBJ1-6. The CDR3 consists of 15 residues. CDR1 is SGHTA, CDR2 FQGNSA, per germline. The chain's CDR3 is CASSARGAGNSPLHF.

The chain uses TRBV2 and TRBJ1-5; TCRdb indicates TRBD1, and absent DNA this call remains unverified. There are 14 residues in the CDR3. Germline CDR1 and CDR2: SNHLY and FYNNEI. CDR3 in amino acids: CASAERGRNQPQHF.

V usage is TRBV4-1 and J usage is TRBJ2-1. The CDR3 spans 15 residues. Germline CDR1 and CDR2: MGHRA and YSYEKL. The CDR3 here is CASSATGTTDNEQFF.

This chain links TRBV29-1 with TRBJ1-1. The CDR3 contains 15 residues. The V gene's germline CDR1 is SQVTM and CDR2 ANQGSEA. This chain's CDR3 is CSVEAHIRTVGEAFF.

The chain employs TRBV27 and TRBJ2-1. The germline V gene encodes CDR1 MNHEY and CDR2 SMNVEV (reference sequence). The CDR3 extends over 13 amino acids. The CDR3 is CASSFNRQDEQFF.

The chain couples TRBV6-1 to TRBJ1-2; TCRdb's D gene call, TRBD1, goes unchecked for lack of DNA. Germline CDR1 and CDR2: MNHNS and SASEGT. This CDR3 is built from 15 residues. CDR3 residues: CASMNPPAQGAGYTF.

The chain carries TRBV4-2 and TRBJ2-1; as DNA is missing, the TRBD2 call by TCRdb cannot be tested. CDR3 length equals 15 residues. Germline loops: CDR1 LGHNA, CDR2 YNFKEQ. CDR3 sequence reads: CASSQNPSGDNEQFF.

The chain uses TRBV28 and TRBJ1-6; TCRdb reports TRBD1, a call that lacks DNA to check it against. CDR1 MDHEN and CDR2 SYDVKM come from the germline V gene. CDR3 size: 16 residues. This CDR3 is CASSPPLEGRNSPLHF.

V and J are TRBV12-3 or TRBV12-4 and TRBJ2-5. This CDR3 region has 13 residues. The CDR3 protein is CASTTTVGETQYF.